This T cell receptor (beta chain) was recovered during a study of T cells after yellow fever vaccination. The V end was cut by 0 bases, the J end by 9 bases, with 9 bases between. The CDR3 is 13 amino acids. Germline V gene lookup returns CDR1 SGHAT and CDR2 FQNNGV. Study observations and caveats: Subsequent booster samples again held most clones from primary vaccination (less than 98% CD4, about 85% CD8). There was a possibility that FACS-sorted repertoires contained abundant clonotypes contaminating from the bulk population.

Worth noting for this clonotype: Its target is unknown.

Each CDR3 protein gets one entry after TCRdb re-called the 5' RACE reads with MiXCR. The data contain about 340,000 distinct CDR3 sequences, about 4% of them singletons. The sample was PBMCs, taken 5 days after the yellow fever booster vaccination. The chain couples TRBV11-2 to TRBJ2-1; no clear D. This receptor was obtained from a young man who received the YFV17D yellow fever vaccine. The CDR3 reads CASSLDLPTEQFF. CDR3 DNA: TGTGCCAGCAGCTTAGATCTCCCTACTGAGCAGTTCTTC. The entire variable domain, with the rest obtained from reference TRBV11-2 and TRBJ2-1, is as follows: EAGVAQSPRYKIIEKRQSVAFWCNPISGHATLYWYQQILGQGPKLLIQFQNNGVVDDSQLPKDRFSAERLKGVDSTLKIQPAKLEDSAVYLCASSLDLPTEQFFGPGTRLTVL.